This TCR beta chain was captured by sequencing in a study of beta chain features in type 1 diabetes. Study-level background: Investigators examined some 100,000,000 sorted cells across all samples.

Trimming cost V 3 bases and J 4 bases; bases outside gene matches: 8. The CDR3 runs to 16 residues. CDR1 and CDR2 from the germline V gene are SEHNR and FQNEAQ (reference sequence). Concerning this clone itself: Its cognate antigen is unknown.

General study results and limits: The naive, central memory and Treg TCRB repertoires of patients appeared to be more similar to one another than those of healthy donors. Among patients with Type 1 diabetes, TCRB CDR3s were moderately but significantly shorter in every one of the four CD4+ subsets.

Reverse transcription of all isolated RNA meant that expressed TCRB transcripts were sequenced. Data came from immunoSEQ multiplex PCR; TCRdb stores just in-frame clones and leaves some out. The table includes approximately 300,000 clones, around 10% detected once. The source of this sequence is a woman aged 30 to 39 in good health. Specimen: naive CD4+ T cells from blood. The chain has TRBV7-9 and TRBJ2-2, with 7 bases that match TRBD1. CDR3 loop: CASSLRQGRGTGELFF. The CDR3 DNA follows: TGTGCCAGCAGCTTGAGACAGGGACGGGGCACCGGGGAGCTGTTTTTT.